Sequencing of this T cell receptor beta chain was carried out in a study of blood T cells in healthy people across ages. From germline, CDR1 is SGHRS and CDR2 YFSETQ. The junction had 4 bases not matched to a gene; V was cut back by 0 bases and J by 8 bases. CDR3 length: 15 residues. Using a J-beta primer mix together with a sample-barcoded 5' primer, a second PCR was run for roughly 6 to 12 cycles. TCRdb reprocessed the 5' RACE reads via MiXCR and lists one record per CDR3 protein. The table includes around 2 million distinct CDR3 sequences, approximately 39% detected once. The chain links TRBV5-1 to TRBJ1-4; 10 nucleotides match TRBD1. This TCR derives from a human donor in good health. The sample taken for sequencing was blood. The CDR3 region has the DNA TGCGCCAGCAGCTTGGAGGGACAGGGGTTCGAAAAACTGTTTTTT. As protein: CASSLEGQGFEKLFF.